Given below is one T cell receptor beta chain in context. The sample is drawn from a study of CD8 T cells in ankylosing spondylitis. TCRdb used MiXCR to reprocess the 5' RACE reads, holding one entry per CDR3 protein. The table shows 300,000 to 350,000 distinct CDR3 sequences, with roughly 20% occurring only once. The CDR3 spans 16 residues. CDR1 is GTSNPN, CDR2 SVGIG, per germline (reference sequence). Trimming pared 4 bases from V and 7 bases from J, leaving 22 bases between. The receptor was derived from a female donor with ankylosing spondylitis or in good health (not recorded which). Sequenced input: blood, either unsorted or a sorted T cell fraction (not recorded which). V and J are TRBV30 and TRBJ2-2, with D tentatively TRBD1 (7 bases). In nucleotides, the CDR3 is TGTGCCTGGATTAAATCGAGGACAGGCGGGGTCGGGGAGCTGTTTTTT. This gives the protein CAWIKSRTGGVGELFF.